This T cell receptor beta chain is drawn from a study of tissue T cells after allogeneic stem cell transplantation. Study-level information: Steroid-refractory graft-versus-host disease after allogeneic hematopoietic cell transplant qualified adults for prospective research-autopsy enrollment.

Trimming pared 1 base from V and 4 bases from J, leaving 7 bases between. Germline values: CDR1 MNHNS, CDR2 SASEGT. The CDR3 length is 13 residues. The assay was immunoSEQ multiplex PCR, and TCRdb's table has in-frame clones only and misses some. The sample carries more than 20,000 clones, 91% recorded once. This receptor was obtained from an older male donor who later had graft-versus-host disease after an allogeneic stem cell transplant. The material sequenced was blood, taken before transplantation. This chain links TRBV6-1 with TRBJ2-5; D not resolved. CDR3 region: CASSEGTAETQYF. The CDR3 DNA is TGTGCCAGCAGTGAAGGGACGGCAGAGACCCAGTACTTC.